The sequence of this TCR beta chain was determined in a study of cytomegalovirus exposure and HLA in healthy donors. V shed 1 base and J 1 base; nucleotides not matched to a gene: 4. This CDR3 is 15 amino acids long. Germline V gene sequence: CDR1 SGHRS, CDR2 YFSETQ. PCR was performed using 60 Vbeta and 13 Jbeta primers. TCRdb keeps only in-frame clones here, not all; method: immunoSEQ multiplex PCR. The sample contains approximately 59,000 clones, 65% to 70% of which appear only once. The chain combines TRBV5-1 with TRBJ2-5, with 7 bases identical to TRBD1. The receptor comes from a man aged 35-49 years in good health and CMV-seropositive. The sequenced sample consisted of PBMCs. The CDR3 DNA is TGCGCCAGCAGCTTGAGGGGGCTGTTCCAAGAGACCCAGTACTTC. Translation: CASSLRGLFQETQYF.